This is a list of T cell receptor beta chains from one sample in a study of T cell responses to AZD1222 COVID-19 vaccine. The method was immunoSEQ multiplex PCR; TCRdb's version includes in-frame clones alone and lacks a portion of them. This table holds under 80,000 clones, less than 85% found once. Specimen: peripheral blood, collected on day 0 of MenACWY control vaccination. All receptors come from an adult in good health. CDR3s include the opening cysteine and the closing phenylalanine or tryptophan. The D gene is left open where the match is weak. Rows may omit the clone size; those that give it use once, few, many or a size class.

clone size: .; J gene: TRBJ2-1; V gene: TRBV6-6; D gene: TRBD2; CDR3 DNA: TGTGCCACCCAGCGGGACCCCTACAATGAGCAGTTCTTC; CDR3 protein: CATQRDPYNEQFF
clone size: .; J gene: TRBJ2-4; V gene: TRBV3-1/TRBV3-2; D gene: .; CDR3 DNA: TGTGCCAGCAGCCCGCAGAAAAACATTCAGTACTTC; CDR3 protein: CASSPQKNIQYF
clone size: .; J gene: TRBJ1-5; V gene: TRBV27; D gene: TRBD1; CDR3 DNA: TGTGCCAGCAGGCTGACAGGGAATCAGCCCCAGCATTTT; CDR3 protein: CASRLTGNQPQHF
clone size: .; J gene: TRBJ2-7; V gene: TRBV3-1/TRBV3-2; D gene: TRBD2; CDR3 DNA: TGTGCCAGCAGCCACGGACTAGCGGGAGGGAGTGAGCAGTACTTC; CDR3 protein: CASSHGLAGGSEQYF
clone size: .; J gene: TRBJ1-1; V gene: TRBV19; D gene: .; CDR3 DNA: TGTGCCAGTACAAACTACCCGAACACTGAAGCTTTCTTT; CDR3 protein: CASTNYPNTEAFF
clone size: .; J gene: TRBJ1-1; V gene: TRBV5-1; D gene: .; CDR3 DNA: TGCGCCAGCACCCCTGACGGGGTGCTTGGGACTGAAGCTTTCTTT; CDR3 protein: CASTPDGVLGTEAFF
clone size: .; J gene: TRBJ1-4; V gene: TRBV27; D gene: .; CDR3 DNA: TGTGCCAGCAGTTTGGGCCCCCCGGGTGAAAAACTGTTTTTT; CDR3 protein: CASSLGPPGEKLFF
clone size: .; J gene: TRBJ2-7; V gene: TRBV12-3/TRBV12-4; D gene: .; CDR3 DNA: TGTGCCAGCAGTTTAGGGTGGTCCTACGAGCAGTACTTC; CDR3 protein: CASSLGWSYEQYF
clone size: .; J gene: TRBJ1-1; V gene: TRBV6-5; D gene: .; CDR3 DNA: TGTGCCAGCAGTTACCTGGCAGGGGAGAACACTGAAGCTTTCTTT; CDR3 protein: CASSYLAGENTEAFF
clone size: .; J gene: TRBJ1-5; V gene: TRBV19; D gene: .; CDR3 DNA: TGTGCCACCAACGGGGGGAAGGGGAGCAATCAGCCCCAGCATTTT; CDR3 protein: CATNGGKGSNQPQHF
clone size: .; J gene: TRBJ1-1; V gene: TRBV7-9; D gene: .; CDR3 DNA: TGTGCCAGCAGCCCAGAGGCCACAGGGCAAGCTTTCTTT; CDR3 protein: CASSPEATGQAFF
clone size: .; J gene: TRBJ2-5; V gene: TRBV6-5; D gene: .; CDR3 DNA: TGTGCCAGCAGGGGGGTCGGTACGGAGACCCAGTACTTC; CDR3 protein: CASRGVGTETQYF
clone size: once; J gene: TRBJ1-5; V gene: TRBV27; D gene: .; CDR3 DNA: TGTGCCAGCAGTTTGGCAGGGGAGCGACAGCCCCAGCATTTT; CDR3 protein: CASSLAGERQPQHF
clone size: few; J gene: TRBJ2-3; V gene: TRBV7-9; D gene: .; CDR3 DNA: TGTGCCAGCAGCCTTGGGTGGGATACGCAGTATTTT; CDR3 protein: CASSLGWDTQYF
clone size: .; J gene: TRBJ1-6; V gene: TRBV2; D gene: TRBD1; CDR3 DNA: TGTGCCAGCAGCTTGACAGGGGGCAGTTCACCCCTCCACTTT; CDR3 protein: CASSLTGGSSPLHF
clone size: .; J gene: TRBJ2-2; V gene: TRBV10-1; D gene: TRBD2; CDR3 DNA: TGCGCCAGCAGTGCGGGGGGAGGCACCGGGGAGCTGTTTTTT; CDR3 protein: CASSAGGGTGELFF
clone size: .; J gene: TRBJ1-1; V gene: TRBV5-6; D gene: .; CDR3 DNA: TGTGCCAGCAGCCATTGGACAGCCAGCACTGAAGCTTTCTTT; CDR3 protein: CASSHWTASTEAFF
clone size: .; J gene: TRBJ2-7; V gene: TRBV28; D gene: TRBD1; CDR3 DNA: TGTGCCAGCAGTTCCGGACAGGGGATCCCCTACGAGCAGTACTTC; CDR3 protein: CASSSGQGIPYEQYF
clone size: few; J gene: TRBJ2-5; V gene: TRBV7-2; D gene: .; CDR3 DNA: TGTGCCAGCAGCTTAGAAGGCAGGGTAGAAGAGACCCAGTACTTC; CDR3 protein: CASSLEGRVEETQYF
clone size: few; J gene: TRBJ2-5; V gene: TRBV11-2; D gene: TRBD2; CDR3 DNA: TGTGCCAGCAGCTTGGCCCCCCCGAGCGGGGGTTTGGGAGAGACCCAGTACTTC; CDR3 protein: CASSLAPPSGGLGETQYF
clone size: .; J gene: TRBJ1-6; V gene: TRBV6-5; D gene: TRBD1; CDR3 DNA: TGTGCCAGCAGATTCGACAGGGCGAATAATTCACCCCTCCACTTT; CDR3 protein: CASRFDRANNSPLHF
clone size: .; J gene: TRBJ2-1; V gene: TRBV19; D gene: TRBD2; CDR3 DNA: TGTGCCAGTAGTATCCCAGCGGGGGACTACAATGAGCAGTTCTTC; CDR3 protein: CASSIPAGDYNEQFF
clone size: once; J gene: TRBJ1-4; V gene: TRBV28; D gene: .; CDR3 DNA: TGTGCCAGCAGTACTAACACGACACCCGGGTTAAGGGAAAAACTGTTTTTT; CDR3 protein: CASSTNTTPGLREKLFF
clone size: .; J gene: TRBJ2-1; V gene: TRBV7-2; D gene: .; CDR3 DNA: TGTGCCAGCAGCTTAAGTAGGGGTGAGCAGTTCTTC; CDR3 protein: CASSLSRGEQFF
clone size: few; J gene: TRBJ2-1; V gene: TRBV9; D gene: .; CDR3 DNA: TGTGCCAGCAGCATGACTCCGAGCTCCTACAATGAGCAGTTCTTC; CDR3 protein: CASSMTPSSYNEQFF
clone size: .; J gene: TRBJ1-4; V gene: TRBV30; D gene: .; CDR3 DNA: TGTGCCTGGAGGAGGGGCCGCGGCCAGAATGAAAAACTGTTTTTT; CDR3 protein: CAWRRGRGQNEKLFF
clone size: .; J gene: TRBJ2-5; V gene: TRBV6-2/TRBV6-3; D gene: .; CDR3 DNA: TGTGCCAGCAGTTACCGGTCCGACAGGAACCAAGAGACCCAGTACTTC; CDR3 protein: CASSYRSDRNQETQYF
clone size: .; J gene: TRBJ2-1; V gene: TRBV19; D gene: .; CDR3 DNA: TGTGCCAGTAGTATAGGTCTAGCCGGGAATGAGCAGTTCTTC; CDR3 protein: CASSIGLAGNEQFF
clone size: few; J gene: TRBJ2-7; V gene: TRBV28; D gene: .; CDR3 DNA: TGTGCCAGCAGCCTCCAGTTAAGGGGCTACGAGCAGTACTTC; CDR3 protein: CASSLQLRGYEQYF
clone size: .; J gene: TRBJ2-7; V gene: TRBV11-2; D gene: TRBD2; CDR3 DNA: TGTGCCAGCAGATTAGCGGGAGGGATAGACGAGCAGTACTTC; CDR3 protein: CASRLAGGIDEQYF
clone size: .; J gene: TRBJ2-7; V gene: TRBV5-1; D gene: TRBD1; CDR3 DNA: TGCGCCAGCAGCCCTGTCATGGGGACAGGGATGTACGAGCAGTACTTC; CDR3 protein: CASSPVMGTGMYEQYF
clone size: .; J gene: TRBJ2-7; V gene: TRBV7-8; D gene: TRBD2; CDR3 DNA: TGTGCCAGCAGCTTAAGGCCTCTAGCGGGAGGCTACGAGCAGTACTTC; CDR3 protein: CASSLRPLAGGYEQYF
clone size: .; J gene: TRBJ1-1; V gene: TRBV28; D gene: TRBD1; CDR3 DNA: TGTGCCAGCAGCCAGGACAGGGCGAACACTGAAGCTTTCTTT; CDR3 protein: CASSQDRANTEAFF
clone size: .; J gene: TRBJ1-5; V gene: TRBV19; D gene: .; CDR3 DNA: TGTGCCAGTAGGGTGGGAGCAAATAGCAATCAGCCCCAGCATTTT; CDR3 protein: CASRVGANSNQPQHF
clone size: few; J gene: TRBJ1-3; V gene: TRBV4-3; D gene: .; CDR3 DNA: TGCGCCAGCAGCCAAGACCGGGCAGGGTCTGGAAACACCATATATTTT; CDR3 protein: CASSQDRAGSGNTIYF
clone size: .; J gene: TRBJ2-1; V gene: TRBV28; D gene: .; CDR3 DNA: TGTGCCAGCAGTCTCGTGGGATTGGGGGGCAATGAGCAGTTCTTC; CDR3 protein: CASSLVGLGGNEQFF
clone size: .; J gene: TRBJ2-1; V gene: TRBV5-1; D gene: .; CDR3 DNA: TGCGCCAGCAGCGCCTTCCCAGGGGGGTTGAACAATGAGCAGTTCTTC; CDR3 protein: CASSAFPGGLNNEQFF
clone size: .; J gene: TRBJ1-1; V gene: TRBV5-1; D gene: .; CDR3 DNA: TGCGCCAGCAGCGTACAGGGTGTTGGGACTGAAGCTTTCTTT; CDR3 protein: CASSVQGVGTEAFF
clone size: few; J gene: TRBJ1-3; V gene: TRBV7-9; D gene: .; CDR3 DNA: TGTGCAATCACGGGCAGTAGGACCTCTGGAAACACCATATATTTT; CDR3 protein: CAITGSRTSGNTIYF
clone size: .; J gene: TRBJ1-5; V gene: TRBV19; D gene: TRBD1; CDR3 DNA: TGTGCCAGTAGCCCGGGGACAGGGGGGTACTTGGGGGCCCAGCATTTT; CDR3 protein: CASSPGTGGYLGAQHF
clone size: .; J gene: TRBJ2-5; V gene: TRBV5-5; D gene: .; CDR3 DNA: TGTGCCAGCAGCTTGGGGCGGGGCCCTACCCAAGAGACCCAGTACTTC; CDR3 protein: CASSLGRGPTQETQYF
clone size: .; J gene: TRBJ1-1; V gene: TRBV29-1; D gene: TRBD1; CDR3 DNA: TGCAGCGGGGACGTCACCCGGGGACAGGGCGGAGAAGCTTTCTTT; CDR3 protein: CSGDVTRGQGGEAFF
clone size: .; J gene: TRBJ1-1; V gene: TRBV7-3; D gene: .; CDR3 DNA: TGTGCCAGCAGCTTGACTCAAAGTACTGAAGCTTTCTTT; CDR3 protein: CASSLTQSTEAFF
clone size: .; J gene: TRBJ2-1; V gene: TRBV28; D gene: TRBD2; CDR3 DNA: TGTGCCAGCAGTTCCCGCTCTGGACTAGCGTGGAGTGAGCAGTTCTTC; CDR3 protein: CASSSRSGLAWSEQFF
clone size: .; J gene: TRBJ2-7; V gene: TRBV19; D gene: .; CDR3 DNA: TGTGCCAGTAGTAAGGCGGACATGAGGAGCGAGCAGTACTTC; CDR3 protein: CASSKADMRSEQYF
clone size: .; J gene: TRBJ1-4; V gene: TRBV5-8; D gene: .; CDR3 DNA: TGTGCCAGCAGTCTAAGACAAGTCTATCGGGCTAATGAAAAACTGTTTTTT; CDR3 protein: CASSLRQVYRANEKLFF
clone size: .; J gene: TRBJ1-1; V gene: TRBV15; D gene: TRBD1; CDR3 DNA: TGTGCCACCAGCAGAGAGGGACAGAGAGAAGCTTTCTTT; CDR3 protein: CATSREGQREAFF
clone size: .; J gene: TRBJ1-6; V gene: TRBV9; D gene: .; CDR3 DNA: TGTGCCAGCAGCGTAGAAGTTTGGTCACCCCTCCACTTT; CDR3 protein: CASSVEVWSPLHF
clone size: .; J gene: TRBJ2-7; V gene: TRBV5-8; D gene: .; CDR3 DNA: TGTGCCAGCAGCATTAGGACGAGCTCCTACGAGCAGTACTTC; CDR3 protein: CASSIRTSSYEQYF
clone size: .; J gene: TRBJ1-1; V gene: TRBV5-1; D gene: .; CDR3 DNA: TGCGCCAGCAGCTTACTGGGGGGAAACACTGAAGCTTTCTTT; CDR3 protein: CASSLLGGNTEAFF
clone size: .; J gene: TRBJ1-3; V gene: TRBV2; D gene: .; CDR3 DNA: TGTGCCAGCATCACAGATTCTGGAAACACCATATATTTT; CDR3 protein: CASITDSGNTIYF
clone size: .; J gene: TRBJ2-2; V gene: TRBV7-2; D gene: .; CDR3 DNA: TGTGCCAGCACCCCAGGGACGGGAGTGTACACCGGGGAGCTGTTTTTT; CDR3 protein: CASTPGTGVYTGELFF
clone size: many; J gene: TRBJ2-7; V gene: TRBV5-1; D gene: .; CDR3 DNA: TGCGCCAGCAGCCCGACCGACAGAGGCCGTCACGAGCAGTACTTC; CDR3 protein: CASSPTDRGRHEQYF